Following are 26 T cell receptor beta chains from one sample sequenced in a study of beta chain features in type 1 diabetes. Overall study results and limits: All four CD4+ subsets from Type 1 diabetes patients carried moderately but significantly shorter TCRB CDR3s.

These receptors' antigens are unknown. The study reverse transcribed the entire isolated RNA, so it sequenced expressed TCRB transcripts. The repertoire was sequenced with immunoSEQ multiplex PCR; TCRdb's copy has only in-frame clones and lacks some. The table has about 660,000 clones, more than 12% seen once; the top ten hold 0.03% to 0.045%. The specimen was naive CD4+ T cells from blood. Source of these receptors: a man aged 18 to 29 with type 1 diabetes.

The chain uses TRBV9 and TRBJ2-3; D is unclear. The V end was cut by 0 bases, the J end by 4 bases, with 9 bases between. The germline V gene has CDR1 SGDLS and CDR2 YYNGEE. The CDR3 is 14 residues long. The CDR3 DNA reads TGTGCCAGCAGCGTAGACATCCCCCCAGATACGCAGTATTTT. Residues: CASSVDIPPDTQYF.

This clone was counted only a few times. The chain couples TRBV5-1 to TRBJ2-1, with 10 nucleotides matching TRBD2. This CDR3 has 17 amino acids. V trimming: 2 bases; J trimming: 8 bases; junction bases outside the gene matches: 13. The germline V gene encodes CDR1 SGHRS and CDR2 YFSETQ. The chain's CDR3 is CASSFSGLADFPDEQFF. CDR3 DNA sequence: TGCGCCAGCAGCTTTTCAGGACTAGCGGACTTCCCAGATGAGCAGTTCTTC.

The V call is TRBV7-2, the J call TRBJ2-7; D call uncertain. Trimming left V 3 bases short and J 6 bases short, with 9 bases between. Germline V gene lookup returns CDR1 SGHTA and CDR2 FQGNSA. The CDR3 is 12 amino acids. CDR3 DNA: TGTGCCAGCAGCTTGGTAGGGATCGAGCAGTACTTC. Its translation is CASSLVGIEQYF. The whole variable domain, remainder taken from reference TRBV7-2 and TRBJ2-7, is GAGVSQSPSNKVTEKGKDVELRCDPISGHTALYWYRQSLGQGLEFLIYFQGNSAPDKSGLPSDRFSAERTGGSVSTLTIQRTQQEDSAVYLCASSLVGIEQYFGPGTRLTVT.

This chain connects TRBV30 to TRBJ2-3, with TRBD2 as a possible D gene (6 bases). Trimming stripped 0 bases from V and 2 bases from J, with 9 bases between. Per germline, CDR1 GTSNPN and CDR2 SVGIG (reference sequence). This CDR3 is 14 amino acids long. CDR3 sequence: CAWSVAGYTDTQYF. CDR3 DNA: TGTGCCTGGAGTGTAGCGGGCTACACAGATACGCAGTATTTT.

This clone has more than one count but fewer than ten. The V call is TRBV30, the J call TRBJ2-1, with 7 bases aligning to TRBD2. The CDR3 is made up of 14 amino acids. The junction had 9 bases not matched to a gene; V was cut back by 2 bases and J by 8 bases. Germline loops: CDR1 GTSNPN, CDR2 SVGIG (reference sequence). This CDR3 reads CAWSKGRESDEQFF. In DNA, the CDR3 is TGTGCCTGGAGTAAGGGGCGGGAGAGTGATGAGCAGTTCTTC.

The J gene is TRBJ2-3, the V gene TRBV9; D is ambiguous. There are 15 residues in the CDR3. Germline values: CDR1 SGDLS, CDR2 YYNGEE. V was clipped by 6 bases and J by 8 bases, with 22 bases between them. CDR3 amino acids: CASTLDSSDPGTQYF. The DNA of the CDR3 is TGTGCCAGCACCTTAGATAGTTCGGATCCTGGTACGCAGTATTTT.

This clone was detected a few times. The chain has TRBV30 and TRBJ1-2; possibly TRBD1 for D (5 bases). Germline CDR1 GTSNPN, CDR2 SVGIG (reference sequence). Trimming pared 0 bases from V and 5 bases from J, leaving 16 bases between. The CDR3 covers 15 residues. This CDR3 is CAWSVRGSYFYGYTF. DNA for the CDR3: TGTGCCTGGAGTGTACGGGGGTCCTACTTTTATGGCTACACCTTC.

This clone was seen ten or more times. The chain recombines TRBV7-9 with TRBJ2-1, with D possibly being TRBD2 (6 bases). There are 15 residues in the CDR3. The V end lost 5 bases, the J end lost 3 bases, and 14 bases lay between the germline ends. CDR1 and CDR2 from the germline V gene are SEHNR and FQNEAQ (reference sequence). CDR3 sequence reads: CASSGPGTFYNEQFF. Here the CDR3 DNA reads TGTGCCAGCAGCGGGCCCGGGACTTTCTACAATGAGCAGTTCTTC.

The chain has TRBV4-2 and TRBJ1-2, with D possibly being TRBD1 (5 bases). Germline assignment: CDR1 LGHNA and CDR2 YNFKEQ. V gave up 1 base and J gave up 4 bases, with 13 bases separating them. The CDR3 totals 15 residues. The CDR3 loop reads CASSQGGATFYGYTF. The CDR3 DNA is TGTGCCAGCAGCCAAGGCGGGGCGACCTTCTATGGCTACACCTTC.

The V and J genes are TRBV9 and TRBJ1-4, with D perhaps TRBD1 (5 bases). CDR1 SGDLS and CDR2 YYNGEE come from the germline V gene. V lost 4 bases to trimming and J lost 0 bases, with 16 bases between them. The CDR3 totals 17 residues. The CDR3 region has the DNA TGTGCCAGCAGCCCACGAGCCGGGGCGACAACTAATGAAAAACTGTTTTTT. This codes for CASSPRAGATTNEKLFF.

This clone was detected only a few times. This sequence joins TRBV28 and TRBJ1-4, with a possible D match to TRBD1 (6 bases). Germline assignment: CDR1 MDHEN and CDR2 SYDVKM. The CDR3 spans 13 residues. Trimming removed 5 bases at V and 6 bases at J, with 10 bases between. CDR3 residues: CASSPHRDEKLFF. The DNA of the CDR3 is TGTGCCAGCAGTCCACACAGGGATGAAAAACTGTTTTTT.

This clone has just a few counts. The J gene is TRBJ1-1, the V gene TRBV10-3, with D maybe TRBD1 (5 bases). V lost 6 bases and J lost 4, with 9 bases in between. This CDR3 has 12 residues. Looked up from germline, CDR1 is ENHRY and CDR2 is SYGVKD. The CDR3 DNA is TGTGCCATCAGCCCAGGGCCCACTGAAGCTTTCTTT. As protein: CAISPGPTEAFF.

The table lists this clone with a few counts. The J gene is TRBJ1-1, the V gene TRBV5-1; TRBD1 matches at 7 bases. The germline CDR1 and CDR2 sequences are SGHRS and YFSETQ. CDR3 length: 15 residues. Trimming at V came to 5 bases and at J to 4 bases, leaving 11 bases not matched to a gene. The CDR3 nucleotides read TGCGCCAGCAGGTTCGGGAATACAGGGGTCACTGAAGCTTTCTTT. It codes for CASRFGNTGVTEAFF.

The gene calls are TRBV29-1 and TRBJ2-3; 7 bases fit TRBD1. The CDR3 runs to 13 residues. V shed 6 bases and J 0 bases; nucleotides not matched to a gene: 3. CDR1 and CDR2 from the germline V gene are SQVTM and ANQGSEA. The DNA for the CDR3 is TGCAGCGTAGACAGGGATAGCACAGATACGCAGTATTTT. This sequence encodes CSVDRDSTDTQYF.

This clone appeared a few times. The CDR3 nucleotides are TGTGCCAGCAGCTTATCAACCGAGCAGTACTTC. Its translation is CASSLSTEQYF. The chain joins TRBV7-2 to TRBJ2-7; D remains unclear. The CDR3 sequence is 11 residues long. Germline V gene data show CDR1 as SGHTA and CDR2 as FQGNSA. V gave up 2 bases and J gave up 6 bases, with 5 bases separating them.

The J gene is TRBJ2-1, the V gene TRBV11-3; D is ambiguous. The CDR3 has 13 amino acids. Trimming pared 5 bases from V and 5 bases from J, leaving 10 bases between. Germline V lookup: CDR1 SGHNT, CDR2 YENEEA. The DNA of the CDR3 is TGTGCCAGCAGCCTGGGGTATAACAATGAGCAGTTCTTC. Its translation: CASSLGYNNEQFF.

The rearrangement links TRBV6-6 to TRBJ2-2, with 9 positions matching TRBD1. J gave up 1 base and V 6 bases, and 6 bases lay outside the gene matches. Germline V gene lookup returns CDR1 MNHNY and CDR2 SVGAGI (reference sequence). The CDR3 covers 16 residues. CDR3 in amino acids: CASSSGTGLNTGELFF. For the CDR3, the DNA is TGTGCCAGCAGCTCCGGGACAGGGCTGAACACCGGGGAGCTGTTTTTT.

The CDR3 DNA follows: TGTGCCAGCAGCCTTGGACCTATGGGGCTGAACACTGAAGCTTTCTTT. It translates to CASSLGPMGLNTEAFF. The chain carries TRBV7-9 and TRBJ1-1, with D possibly being TRBD1 (5 bases). CDR3 length: 16 amino acids. V was shortened by 5 bases and J by 0 bases, with 16 bases between the two germline ends. From germline, CDR1 is SEHNR and CDR2 FQNEAQ (reference sequence).

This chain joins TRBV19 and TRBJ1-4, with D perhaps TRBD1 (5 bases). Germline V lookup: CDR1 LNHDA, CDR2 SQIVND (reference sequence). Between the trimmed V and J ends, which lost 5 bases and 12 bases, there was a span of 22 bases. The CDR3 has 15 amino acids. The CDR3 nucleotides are TGTGCCAGTAGTGGGGAAGGGGCGACGCTTCGGGAACTGTTTTTT. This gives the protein CASSGEGATLRELFF. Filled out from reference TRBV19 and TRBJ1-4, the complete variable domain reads DGGITQSPKYLFRKEGQNVTLSCEQNLNHDAMYWYRQDPGQGLRLIYYSQIVNDFQKGDIAEGYSVSREKKESFPLTVTSAQKNPTAFYLCASSGEGATLRELFFGSGTQLSVL.

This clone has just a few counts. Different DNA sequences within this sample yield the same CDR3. The CDR3 here is CAWGTGVNYGYTF. DNA for the CDR3: TGTGCCTGGGGGACAGGTGTTAACTATGGCTACACCTTC. The V gene is TRBV30, the J gene TRBJ1-2; 8 bases map to TRBD1. With V trimmed by 5 bases and J by 1 base, 3 bases remained unmatched. This CDR3 has 13 amino acids. Germline CDR1 reads GTSNPN; CDR2 reads SVGIG (reference sequence). The whole variable domain, remainder taken from reference TRBV30 and TRBJ1-2, is SQTIHQWPATLVQPVGSPLSLECTVEGTSNPNLYWYRQAAGRGLQLLFYSVGIGQISSEVPQNLSASRPQDRQFILSSKKLLLSDSGFYLCAWGTGVNYGYTFGSGTRLTVV.

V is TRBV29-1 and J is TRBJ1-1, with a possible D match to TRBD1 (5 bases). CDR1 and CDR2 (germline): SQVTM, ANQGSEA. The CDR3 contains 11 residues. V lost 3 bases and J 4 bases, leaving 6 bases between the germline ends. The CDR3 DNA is TGCAGCGTTGAGGGGGGCACTGAAGCTTTCTTT. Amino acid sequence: CSVEGGTEAFF.

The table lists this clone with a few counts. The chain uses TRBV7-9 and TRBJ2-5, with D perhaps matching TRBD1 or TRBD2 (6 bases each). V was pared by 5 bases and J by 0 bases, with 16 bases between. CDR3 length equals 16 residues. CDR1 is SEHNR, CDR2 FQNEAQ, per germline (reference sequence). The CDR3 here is CASSPRTRGDQETQYF. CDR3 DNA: TGTGCCAGCAGCCCGAGGACAAGGGGGGACCAAGAGACCCAGTACTTC.

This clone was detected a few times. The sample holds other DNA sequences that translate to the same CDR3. The CDR3 bases are TGTGCCAGCAGTTTTGAGGGGGAAAAACTGTTTTTT. It codes for CASSFEGEKLFF. The genes are TRBV28 and TRBJ1-4, with TRBD1 as a possible D gene (5 bases). The CDR3 has 12 residues. Germline V gene sequence: CDR1 MDHEN, CDR2 SYDVKM. The V end was cut by 3 bases, the J end by 8 bases, with 7 bases between. Based on the CDR3 plus reference TRBV28 and TRBJ1-4, the full variable domain is DVKVTQSSRYLVKRTGEKVFLECVQDMDHENMFWYRQDPGLGLRLIYFSYDVKMKEKGDIPEGYSVSREKKERFSLILESASTNQTSMYLCASSFEGEKLFFGSGTQLSVL.

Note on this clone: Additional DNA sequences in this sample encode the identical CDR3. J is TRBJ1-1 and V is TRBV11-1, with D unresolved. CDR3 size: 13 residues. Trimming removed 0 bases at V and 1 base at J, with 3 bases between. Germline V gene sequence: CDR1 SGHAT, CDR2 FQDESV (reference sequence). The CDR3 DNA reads TGTGCCAGCAGCTTAGCCAGGAACACTGAAGCTTTCTTT. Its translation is CASSLARNTEAFF.

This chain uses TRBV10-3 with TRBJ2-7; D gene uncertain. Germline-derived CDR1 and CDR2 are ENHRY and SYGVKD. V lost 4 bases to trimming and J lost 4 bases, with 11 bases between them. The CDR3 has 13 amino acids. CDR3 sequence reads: CAISALGVYEQYF. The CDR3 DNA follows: TGTGCCATCAGTGCCTTGGGCGTTTACGAGCAGTACTTC.

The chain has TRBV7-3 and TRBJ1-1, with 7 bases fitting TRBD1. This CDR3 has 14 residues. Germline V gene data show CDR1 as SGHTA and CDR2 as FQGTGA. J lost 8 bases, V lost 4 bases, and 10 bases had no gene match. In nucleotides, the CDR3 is TGTGCCAGCAGCTCGACCTCTCAGGACAGGGAAGCTTTCTTT. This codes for CASSSTSQDREAFF.